This TCR beta chain was sequenced during a study of T cells after yellow fever vaccination. In the study overall: The authors prepared low-cell-number fractions using SMART-Seq v4 Ultra Low Input.

This CDR3 comprises 15 residues. The germline V and J ends were trimmed by 6 bases and 0 bases, with 14 bases remaining between them. Germline V gene data show CDR1 as SEHNR and CDR2 as FQNEAQ (reference sequence). The sample holds many counts of this clonotype. A process of 5'RACE template switching, which added a universal primer site and UMIs, was used to make TCR cDNA. From the 5' RACE reads, TCRdb called clonotypes with MiXCR, one entry per CDR3 protein. The sample comprises fewer than 450,000 distinct CDR3 sequences, approximately 8% of which are singletons, and 17% rests with the top ten. Sequences were derived from PBMCs, sampled about 41 days after the first yellow fever vaccination. J is TRBJ1-1 and V is TRBV7-9; D might be TRBD1 (5 bases). The sequence came from a man between 18 and 35 years old who received the YFV17D yellow fever vaccine. Here the CDR3 reads CASRRLGTLNTEAFF. CDR3 nucleotides: TGTGCCAGCAGGCGGCTGGGGACCTTGAACACTGAAGCTTTCTTT.